This passage covers 20 T cell receptor beta chains from one sample sequenced in a study of T cell changes during pregnancy in multiple sclerosis. Produced via immunoSEQ multiplex PCR; TCRdb's table is partial and in-frame only. The sample carries some 41,000 clones, around 92% recorded once. The starting material was CD8+ T cells from peripheral blood mononuclear cells, obtained in the third trimester of pregnancy. Receptors were obtained from a female donor with multiple sclerosis, enrolled in a pregnancy study.

The chain combines TRBV11-2 with TRBJ2-1, with 8 bases aligning to TRBD2. The germline gives CDR1 SGHAT, CDR2 FQNNGV. There are 11 residues in the CDR3. The V segment lost 5 bases and the J segment 15 bases; nucleotides outside the gene matches: 6. The CDR3 loop reads CASSEAGVGFF. CDR3 nucleotide sequence: TGTGCCAGCAGCGAAGCGGGAGTGGGGTTCTTC.

The rearrangement links TRBV28 to TRBJ1-5, with D perhaps TRBD1 (6 bases). Deletions cut 5 bases from V and 2 bases from J, with 13 bases between. Germline V lookup: CDR1 MDHEN, CDR2 SYDVKM. The CDR3 is made up of 15 amino acids. In DNA, the CDR3 is TGTGCCAGCAGTGAACAGGGTTTGGGCAATCAGCCCCAGCATTTT. It translates to CASSEQGLGNQPQHF.

The chain links TRBV28 to TRBJ2-1; D may be TRBD2 (5 bases). The CDR3 consists of 14 residues. Germline CDR1 and CDR2: MDHEN and SYDVKM. V was trimmed by 2 bases and J by 9 bases, leaving 14 bases between them. The chain's CDR3 is CASSLEGFTSEQFF. The CDR3 region has the DNA TGTGCCAGCAGTTTAGAGGGATTTACAAGTGAGCAGTTCTTC.

There are a few counts of this clone. The chain recombines TRBV19 with TRBJ1-1; D ambiguous. V dropped 5 bases and J dropped 1 base, with 11 bases sitting between them. The CDR3 spans 14 residues. The germline CDR1 and CDR2 sequences are LNHDA and SQIVND (reference sequence). CDR3 region: CASSWTTANTEAFF. The CDR3 DNA reads TGTGCCAGTAGTTGGACTACTGCGAACACTGAAGCTTTCTTT.

This chain links TRBV7-9 with TRBJ2-7, with TRBD1 matching 9 bases. This CDR3 comprises 15 residues. Trimming at V came to 4 bases and at J to 3 bases, leaving 7 bases not matched to a gene. Germline values: CDR1 SEHNR, CDR2 FQNEAQ (reference sequence). This CDR3 reads CASSSEGQGSYEQYF. CDR3 nucleotide sequence: TGTGCCAGCAGCTCGGAGGGACAGGGAAGCTACGAGCAGTACTTC.

The V and J genes are TRBV6-1 and TRBJ2-7, with 7 bases that match TRBD1. The germline gives CDR1 MNHNS, CDR2 SASEGT. The length of the CDR3 is 14 residues. The V and J ends lost 5 bases and 0 bases, in that order; junction bases with no gene match: 4. The CDR3 DNA reads TGTGCCAGCAGTCCAGACAGGGTCTCCTACGAGCAGTACTTC. Translated, it gives CASSPDRVSYEQYF.

The DNA of the CDR3 is TGTGCCAGCACCCGGGGGTCCCCTGGAAACACCATATATTTT. It yields the protein CASTRGSPGNTIYF. The chain uses TRBV9 and TRBJ1-3; D might be TRBD1 (5 bases). The V gene lost 6 bases and the J gene lost 2 bases, with 12 bases spanning the gap. Germline CDR1 SGDLS, CDR2 YYNGEE. This CDR3 is 14 amino acids long. Full variable domain (remainder filled in from reference TRBV9 and TRBJ1-3): DSGVTQTPKHLITATGQRVTLRCSPRSGDLSVYWYQQSLDQGLQFLIQYYNGEERAKGNILERFSAQQFPDLHSELNLSSLELGDSALYFCASTRGSPGNTIYFGEGSWLTVV.

The J gene is TRBJ2-1, the V gene TRBV4-1, with 11 positions matching TRBD2. Germline CDR1 and CDR2: MGHRA and YSYEKL. Unmatched junction bases numbered 7, after V lost 3 bases and J lost 3 bases. The CDR3 has 17 residues. The CDR3 loop is CASSHRLAGLFYNEQFF. DNA for the CDR3: TGCGCCAGCAGCCACCGACTAGCGGGACTGTTCTACAATGAGCAGTTCTTC.

This chain connects TRBV28 to TRBJ1-2; 7 bases fit TRBD1. After removal of 6 bases from V and 1 base from J, the junction contained 8 bases not matched to a gene. Germline-derived CDR1 and CDR2 are MDHEN and SYDVKM. The CDR3 is 15 residues long. As DNA, the CDR3 is TGTGCCAGCAGAGACTACAGGGGCCTTAACTATGGCTACACCTTC. Protein sequence: CASRDYRGLNYGYTF.

This clone has just a few counts. The chain recombines TRBV27 with TRBJ2-7, with a tentative D call TRBD1 (6 bases). The germline CDR1 and CDR2 sequences are MNHEY and SMNVEV (reference sequence). Trimming removed 5 bases at V and 3 bases at J, with 11 bases between. CDR3 length: 13 amino acids. The CDR3 reads CASSPGQFYEQYF. CDR3 nucleotides: TGTGCCAGCAGTCCCGGACAGTTCTACGAGCAGTACTTC.

V gene TRBV4-3 combines with J gene TRBJ2-7; TRBD2 aligns across 13 bases. Trimming removed 0 bases from V and 3 bases from J; junction bases left unmatched: 2. This CDR3 is 16 amino acids long. Germline CDR1 is LGHNA and CDR2 is YSLEER. CDR3 loop: CASSQDWTSGSYEQYF. Here the CDR3 DNA reads TGCGCCAGCAGCCAAGATTGGACTAGCGGGAGCTACGAGCAGTACTTC.

The rearrangement uses TRBV28 and TRBJ2-7; 8 nucleotides agree with TRBD2. CDR3 size: 15 residues. CDR1 is MDHEN and CDR2 is SYDVKM in the germline V gene. V was pared by 6 bases and J by 3 bases, with 10 bases of the junction left unmatched. The CDR3 sequence: CASSQDAGTSYEQYF. In DNA form, the CDR3 reads TGTGCCAGCAGCCAAGATGCCGGGACTAGCTACGAGCAGTACTTC.

The chain links TRBV2 to TRBJ2-7; 7 bases agree with TRBD2. The V and J ends lost 8 bases and 6 bases, in that order; junction bases with no gene match: 13. The germline V gene has CDR1 SNHLY and CDR2 FYNNEI. The CDR3 is 14 amino acids. In DNA form, the CDR3 reads TGTGCCAGCGGGAAGCGGGAAGAATGGGGCGAGCAGTACTTC. It translates to CASGKREEWGEQYF.

V is TRBV9 and J is TRBJ1-1; TRBD1 matches 9 bases. Trimming at V came to 6 bases and at J to 4 bases, leaving 7 bases not matched to a gene. Germline V gene sequence: CDR1 SGDLS, CDR2 YYNGEE. The length of the CDR3 is 14 residues. The DNA of the CDR3 is TGTGCCAGCAAAGGTCTGGGACAGGGCACTGAAGCTTTCTTT. It yields the protein CASKGLGQGTEAFF.

The chain is built from TRBV5-1 and TRBJ1-4; D call uncertain. The CDR3 runs 15 residues. V gave up 3 bases and J gave up 6 bases, with 15 bases separating them. Germline V CDR1 and CDR2: SGHRS, YFSETQ. As DNA, the CDR3 is TGCGCCAGCAGCTCCGACGGGGTTCAGTATGAAAAACTGTTTTTT. Protein sequence: CASSSDGVQYEKLFF. Supplemented by reference TRBV5-1 and TRBJ1-4, the full variable domain reads KAGVTQTPRYLIKTRGQQVTLSCSPISGHRSVSWYQQTPGQGLQFLFEYFSETQRNKGNFPGRFSGRQFSNSRSEMNVSTLELGDSALYLCASSSDGVQYEKLFFGSGTQLSVL.

The CDR3 DNA reads as TGTGCCAGCAGATCCCACAGGGGCGCGGGCTACACCTTC. Translation: CASRSHRGAGYTF. The V gene is TRBV28, the J gene TRBJ1-2; TRBD1 matches 7 bases. Germline assignment: CDR1 MDHEN and CDR2 SYDVKM. J lost 8 bases, V lost 6 bases, and 9 bases had no gene match. The CDR3 spans 13 residues.

V gene TRBV27 combines with J gene TRBJ1-6; 7 bases match TRBD1. The CDR3 is 15 residues long. Germline lookup yields CDR1 MNHEY and CDR2 SMNVEV (reference sequence). V was clipped by 6 bases and J by 7 bases; unmatched bases: 9. CDR3 nucleotide sequence: TGTGCCAGCAGGCAGGGGGGCGGAGAAAATTCACCCCTCCACTTT. This encodes CASRQGGGENSPLHF.

The CDR3 sequence: CAWSTGTGASYEQYF. In DNA, the CDR3 is TGTGCCTGGAGCACCGGGACAGGGGCATCCTACGAGCAGTACTTC. The chain uses TRBV30 and TRBJ2-7; 10 bases match TRBD1. Germline-derived CDR1 and CDR2 are GTSNPN and SVGIG (reference sequence). V shed 3 bases and J 1 base; nucleotides not matched to a gene: 6. This CDR3 comprises 15 residues.

This chain joins TRBV4-1 and TRBJ2-1, with 10 bases identical to TRBD1. The CDR3 sequence is 15 residues long. J was trimmed by 9 bases and V by 4 bases; bases with no gene match: 9. Germline V CDR1 and CDR2: MGHRA, YSYEKL. The CDR3 is CASSPPGQGDIEQFF. Here the CDR3 DNA reads TGCGCCAGCAGCCCGCCCGGACAGGGGGACATTGAGCAGTTCTTC.

The chain uses TRBV7-6 and TRBJ2-1, with a weak D call TRBD2 (6 bases). V gave up 5 bases and J gave up 5 bases, with 25 bases separating them. CDR1 and CDR2 from the germline V gene are SGHVS and FNYEAQ. The CDR3 has 18 residues. CDR3 DNA: TGTGCCAGCAGCCTAAAGATTGCCGGGACTCAAAGGAACAATGAGCAGTTCTTC. Its translation is CASSLKIAGTQRNNEQFF.